This TCR beta chain appears in the sequencing data of a study of shared clonotypes between healthy human individuals. Study-level findings and limits: Estimated clonotype richness was generally higher in naive than memory subsets.

Assay: immunoSEQ multiplex PCR; the TCRdb copy retains only in-frame clones and omits some. The profile covers millions of clones, with approximately 95% appearing a single time and about 0.13% taken by the ten largest. This clone has only one observation. No antigen is known for it. Other DNA sequences in the same sample also yield this CDR3. The sequence derives from a man younger than 30 in good health. The specimen sequenced was naive CD4+ T cells sorted from blood. Subset in this sample: CD45RA+ positively selected.

The CDR3 bases are TGCGCCAGCAGCTTGCCAGCGGGGGGGTACAATGAGCAGTTCTTC. Its protein product is CASSLPAGGYNEQFF. The chain carries TRBV5-1 and TRBJ2-1; TRBD2 matches at 10 bases. CDR3 length: 15 amino acids. With 1 base clipped from V and 4 bases from J, the junction kept 2 bases outside the gene matches. Germline V gene sequence: CDR1 SGHRS, CDR2 YFSETQ. The entire variable domain, with the rest obtained from reference TRBV5-1 and TRBJ2-1, is as follows: KAGVTQTPRYLIKTRGQQVTLSCSPISGHRSVSWYQQTPGQGLQFLFEYFSETQRNKGNFPGRFSGRQFSNSRSEMNVSTLELGDSALYLCASSLPAGGYNEQFFGPGTRLTVL.